Each of the 13 T cell receptor beta chains below was sequenced from the same sample in a study of Graves' ophthalmopathy and Graves' hyperthyroidism. The authors amplified TCR beta CDR3 regions from RNA transcripts. Investigators did first-round RT-PCR with HTBI primers, then second-round multiplex PCR. In TCRdb, the multiplex PCR reads were re-called with MiXCR into one record per CDR3 protein. The repertoire has about 400,000 distinct CDR3 sequences, 15% of them found once; the top ten carry 7%. The sequenced material came from peripheral blood. These receptors were collected from a woman aged 18-35 years with stable Graves' hyperthyroidism.

There are many counts of this clonotype. The chain combines TRBV14 with TRBJ1-2; no clear D gene. V lost 1 base and J lost 3, with 3 bases in between. The germline V gene encodes CDR1 SGHDN and CDR2 FVKESK. This CDR3 region has 12 residues. The CDR3 nucleotides are TGTGCCAGCAGCCAAGTGGACTATGGCTACACCTTC. Protein product: CASSQVDYGYTF.

This clonotype was detected ten times or more. The chain employs TRBV7-9 and TRBJ2-5, with 7 bases lining up with TRBD1. Germline V gene data show CDR1 as SEHNR and CDR2 as FQNEAQ (reference sequence). V lost 4 bases, J lost 4 bases, and 12 bases stayed unmatched. The CDR3 is 16 residues long. CDR3 residues: CASSSRLTGFGETQYF. For the CDR3, the DNA is TGTGCCAGCAGCTCCCGGTTGACAGGGTTTGGAGAGACCCAGTACTTC. Full variable domain (outside the CDR3, taken from reference TRBV7-9 and TRBJ2-5): DTGVSQNPRHKITKRGQNVTFRCDPISEHNRLYWYRQTLGQGPEFLTYFQNEAQLEKSRLLSDRFSAERPKGSFSTLEIQRTEQGDSAMYLCASSSRLTGFGETQYFGPGTRLLVL.

This clonotype was seen ten or more times. This sequence joins TRBV4-1 and TRBJ1-1; D remains ambiguous. Germline CDR1 MGHRA, CDR2 YSYEKL. The ends were cut back, 1 base at V and 1 base at J, with 16 bases in the middle. This CDR3 spans 17 amino acids. As DNA, the CDR3 is TGCGCCAGCAGCCAAGTGGGAGTCGGTCGTCCGAACACTGAAGCTTTCTTT. Translated: CASSQVGVGRPNTEAFF.

This clonotype was counted at least ten times. The V gene is TRBV6-2 or TRBV6-3, the J gene TRBJ1-5; D is possibly TRBD1 (5 bases). CDR1 is MNHEY and CDR2 is SVGEGT in the germline V gene. Deletions cut 5 bases from V and 6 bases from J, with 17 bases between. The CDR3 is made up of 15 amino acids. DNA for the CDR3: TGTGCCAGCAGTCGTATGTCAGGGCCGAGTCAGCCCCAGCATTTT. Translation gives CASSRMSGPSQPQHF.

V is TRBV19 and J is TRBJ1-5; 10 nucleotides agree with TRBD1. CDR3 length equals 15 residues. J was trimmed by 0 bases and V by 9 bases; bases with no gene match: 5. Germline V lookup: CDR1 LNHDA, CDR2 SQIVND (reference sequence). CDR3 protein: CASRDRGYSNQPQHF. The CDR3 DNA sequence: TGTGCCAGCCGGGACAGGGGCTATAGCAATCAGCCCCAGCATTTT.

This clonotype came up many times. V and J are TRBV4-1 and TRBJ1-2, with D perhaps TRBD1 (6 bases). The ends were cut back, 4 bases at V and 3 bases at J, with 12 bases in the middle. The germline V gene encodes CDR1 MGHRA and CDR2 YSYEKL. CDR3 size: 14 residues. The CDR3 loop is CASSPIGTYYGYTF. CDR3 nucleotides: TGCGCCAGCAGCCCGATAGGGACATACTATGGCTACACCTTC.

The J gene is TRBJ2-5, the V gene TRBV5-1; a possible D gene is TRBD1 (5 bases). Germline CDR1 reads SGHRS; CDR2 reads YFSETQ. The length of the CDR3 is 12 residues. The V gene lost 6 bases and the J gene lost 5 bases, with 11 bases spanning the gap. CDR3 amino acids: CASKAGLETQYF. The CDR3 DNA is TGCGCCAGCAAGGCAGGGTTGGAGACCCAGTACTTC.

This clonotype was observed many times. The chain couples TRBV7-9 to TRBJ2-2; 7 bases match TRBD1. Germline values: CDR1 SEHNR, CDR2 FQNEAQ (reference sequence). CDR3 length: 14 residues. V shed 6 bases and J 7 bases; nucleotides not matched to a gene: 8. The chain's CDR3 is CASRRQGENGELFF. CDR3 bases: TGTGCCAGCAGAAGACAGGGAGAGAACGGGGAGCTGTTTTTT.

The DNA for the CDR3 is TGTGCCAGCAGCTTAGGCCAGGGAGGCTACCAAGAGACCCAGTACTTC. Translated: CASSLGQGGYQETQYF. The chain carries TRBV7-9 and TRBJ2-5; the D gene is possibly TRBD2 (6 bases). This CDR3 is 16 amino acids long. Germline CDR1 and CDR2: SEHNR and FQNEAQ (reference sequence). V lost 1 base and J lost 0, with 12 bases in between.

Ten or more counts support this clonotype. The rearrangement links TRBV7-9 to TRBJ1-1, with D perhaps TRBD1 (5 bases). Trimming pared 3 bases from V and 0 bases from J, leaving 11 bases between. This CDR3 has 15 residues. CDR1 and CDR2 (germline): SEHNR, FQNEAQ (reference sequence). Here the CDR3 DNA reads TGTGCCAGCAGCTTGGTGGGGCAAATGAACACTGAAGCTTTCTTT. Its protein product is CASSLVGQMNTEAFF.

This clonotype was seen at least ten times. This chain uses TRBV19 with TRBJ2-5; possibly TRBD2 for D (7 bases). The germline CDR1 and CDR2 sequences are LNHDA and SQIVND (reference sequence). Trimming shortened V by 0 bases and J by 6 bases, and 14 bases separated the two germline ends. The CDR3 runs 15 residues. CDR3 sequence reads: CASSIDHGGAKTQYF. CDR3 DNA: TGTGCCAGTAGTATAGATCATGGGGGGGCAAAGACCCAGTACTTC.

This sequence joins TRBV6-2 or TRBV6-3 and TRBJ2-3; 8 bases fit TRBD2. Germline lookup yields CDR1 MNHEY and CDR2 SVGEGT. The junction had 8 bases not matched to a gene; V was cut back by 8 bases and J by 1 base. The CDR3 has 15 residues. CDR3 sequence reads: CASSRTSPRTDTQYF. CDR3 nucleotide sequence: TGTGCCAGCTCGCGGACTAGCCCCCGCACAGATACGCAGTATTTT.

This clonotype appeared many times. This sequence joins TRBV2 and TRBJ1-1; D is unclear. V was clipped by 4 bases and J by 1 base, with 10 bases between them. CDR3 length: 14 residues. Germline values: CDR1 SNHLY, CDR2 FYNNEI. Here the CDR3 DNA reads TGTGCCAGCAGTGTTTCAGTGCCGAACACTGAAGCTTTCTTT. Its translation is CASSVSVPNTEAFF.